This T cell receptor beta chain was identified during a study of blood T cell repertoires in COVID-19. Whole-study context: Donors in the United States, Italy and Spain gave samples during acute or convalescent COVID-19.

V lost 5 bases and J lost 3, with 11 bases in between. The CDR3 has 13 amino acids. The germline V gene has CDR1 SGHAT and CDR2 FQDESV (reference sequence). The cohort comprised adults aged 18 to 89 years residing in about two dozen US areas. Self-reported history from a screening survey and questionnaire set each donor's cohort. Two negative PCRs, clearance, or symptom resolution characterized the recovered Cohort 3 donors. Clones were read by immunoSEQ multiplex PCR, and TCRdb kept only the in-frame ones, dropping some. The table includes almost 400,000 clones, roughly nine tenths detected once. The TCR originated in a woman aged 25 to 39 who had recovered from COVID-19. The specimen sequenced was PBMCs or T cells enriched from blood (not recorded which). The rearrangement joins TRBV11-1 to TRBJ2-7, with D hard to call. The CDR3 DNA follows: TGTGCCAGCAGCCGCAGCGATAACTACGAGCAGTACTTC. Translation gives CASSRSDNYEQYF.